The clone carrying this T cell receptor beta chain was picked up one time. One end of the junction is discordant with germline, which a read error may explain. The sample belongs to a study of glioma-infiltrating T cells after dendritic cell vaccination. Germline V gene sequence: CDR1 SGHTA, CDR2 FQGNSA. The CDR3 length is 12 residues. Time point defined: after dendritic cell vaccination, including at tumor progression/relapse. The repertoire was sequenced with immunoSEQ multiplex PCR; TCRdb's copy has only in-frame clones and lacks some. The table has roughly 60,000 clones, 86% seen once. The chain couples TRBV7-2 to TRBJ2-1; tentatively, D is TRBD2 (5 bases). This material consisted of blood, taken after dendritic cell vaccination. The sequence was collected from a human donor with glioblastoma. Here the CDR3 DNA reads TGTGCCAGCAGATTAGAACGGGGTGAGCAGTTCTTC. Its protein is CASRLERGEQFF.